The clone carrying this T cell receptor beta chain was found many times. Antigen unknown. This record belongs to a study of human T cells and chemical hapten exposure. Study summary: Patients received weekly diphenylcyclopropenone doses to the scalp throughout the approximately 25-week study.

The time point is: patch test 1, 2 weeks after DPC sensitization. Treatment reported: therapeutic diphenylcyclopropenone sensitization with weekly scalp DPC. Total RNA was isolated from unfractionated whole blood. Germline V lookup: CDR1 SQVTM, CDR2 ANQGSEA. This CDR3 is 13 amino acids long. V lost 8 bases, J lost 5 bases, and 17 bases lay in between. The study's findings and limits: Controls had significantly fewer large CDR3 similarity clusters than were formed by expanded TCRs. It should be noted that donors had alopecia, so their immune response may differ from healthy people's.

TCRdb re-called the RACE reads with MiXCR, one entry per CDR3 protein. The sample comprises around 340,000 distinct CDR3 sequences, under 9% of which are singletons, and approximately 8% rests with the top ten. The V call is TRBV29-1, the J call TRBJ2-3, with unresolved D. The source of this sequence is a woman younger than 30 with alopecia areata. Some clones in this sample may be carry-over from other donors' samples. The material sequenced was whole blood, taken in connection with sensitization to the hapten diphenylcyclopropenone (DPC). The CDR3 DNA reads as TGCAGCTCCTTTCAGCGTGGTGGAGATACGCAGTATTTT. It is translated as CSSFQRGGDTQYF.